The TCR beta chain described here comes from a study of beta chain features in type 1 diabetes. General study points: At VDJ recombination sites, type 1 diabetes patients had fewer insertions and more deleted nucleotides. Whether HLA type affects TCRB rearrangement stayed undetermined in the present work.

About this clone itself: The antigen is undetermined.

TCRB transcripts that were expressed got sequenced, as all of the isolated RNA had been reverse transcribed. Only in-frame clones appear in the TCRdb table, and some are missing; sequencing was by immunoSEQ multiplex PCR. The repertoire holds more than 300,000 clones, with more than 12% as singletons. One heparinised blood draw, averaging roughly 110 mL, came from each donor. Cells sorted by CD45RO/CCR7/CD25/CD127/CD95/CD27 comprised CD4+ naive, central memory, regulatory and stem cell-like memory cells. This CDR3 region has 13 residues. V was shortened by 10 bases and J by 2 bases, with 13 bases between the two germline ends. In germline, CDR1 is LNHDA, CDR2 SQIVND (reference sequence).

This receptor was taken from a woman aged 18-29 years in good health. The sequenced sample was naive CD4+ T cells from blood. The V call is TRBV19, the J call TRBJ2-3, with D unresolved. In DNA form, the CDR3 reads TGTGCCACCCGGAGAACTACCACAGATACGCAGTATTTT. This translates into CATRRTTTDTQYF.